Included here is one T cell receptor (beta chain) sequence, with context. Authors' data handling: Quality scores were absent from the junction-only immunoSEQ sequences, so filtering differed. Assay: immunoSEQ multiplex PCR; the TCRdb copy retains only in-frame clones and omits some. That table furnishes V, J and clone size, whereas the DNA furnished D and trimming. The data show under 650,000 clones, 90% to 97% seen once. These data belong to a study of shared clonotypes between healthy human individuals. The CDR3 totals 16 residues. V lost 6 bases, J lost 0 bases, and 12 bases lay in between. CDR1 is LNHDA and CDR2 is SQIVND in the germline V gene (reference sequence). Subsets obtained from CD4+ cells comprised CD45RA+ naive and CD45RA-negative memory cells.

This chain joins TRBV19 and TRBJ2-6, with D perhaps matching TRBD1 or TRBD2 (6 bases each). The receptor was isolated from a woman under 40 in good health. The source material was naive CD4+ T cells sorted from blood. Noted subset: CD45RA+ positively selected. The CDR3 loop is CASRSGAHSGANVLTF. CDR3 nucleotide sequence: TGTGCCAGTAGGTCGGGGGCCCACTCTGGGGCCAACGTCCTGACTTTC.